This T cell receptor beta chain emerged from a study of blood T cell repertoires in COVID-19 (dated by TCRdb to the early 2020s). Background for the entire study: Samples covering the acute and convalescent phases of COVID-19 were provided by collaborators in the United States, Italy and Spain. The repertoires were released in a freely available public database meant as a resource for research on the immune response to SARS-CoV-2. The prospective study material was composed of cDNA or gDNA derived from T cells, B-cell-depleted T cells, or PBMCs. Deeply sampled blood TCRbeta repertoires from subjects exposed to, actively infected with, or recovered from COVID-19 were included in the dataset. Where HLA class I and class II types were available, the types were taken from metadata supplied by the sample provider, not from assay-based typing. Nearly every sample came with metadata listing a de-identified subject ID, COVID-19 status, age in years and sex. The samples were drawn from two sources: the first 160 participants of the ongoing ImmuneRACE study, and 1,200 or so subjects contributed by 6 global collaborators.

Findings and caveats that apply to the study as a whole: The amount of clinical and demographic metadata varied by source and participant and was provided uncurated.

CDR1 and CDR2 (MGHDK, SYGVNS) derive from the germline V gene. From the cysteine up to the phenylalanine, the CDR3 has a length of 14 residues. The retained sequence is limited to the CDR3, 42 bases, with the frame set at the first base. V lost 6 bases and J lost 4 bases; the stretch between them is 12 bases long. TCRbeta CDR3 regions were amplified from genomic DNA using the immunoSEQ Assay, a bias-controlled multiplex PCR. In the authors' own workflow: The number of nucleated cells in each sample was estimated by amplification of reference gene primers within the assay. To quantify the absolute abundance of each unique TCRbeta CDR3 rearrangement, sequence reads were collapsed and filtered. For each sample, productive Simpson clonality was calculated as the square root of Simpson's diversity index over productive rearrangements. TCRdb took over this immuneACCESS table, retaining in-frame rearrangements with V and J assigned. Such tables are incomplete; in checked studies, under half of the missing clones stem from an unresolved V gene, and the remainder is unexplained. V, J and clone size are taken as reported in that table, and D and trimming were inferred from the DNA itself. The sample includes 150,000 to 200,000 clones, with 80% to 90% observed a single time. The ten largest clones capture roughly 10% of the sample.

The collaborating institutions used their own protocols to collect whole blood in K2EDTA tubes. Collaborator samples were shipped for TCRbeta analysis as frozen whole blood, isolated PBMCs, or DNA extracted from either sample type. In regard to this clone: Its antigen has not been determined. Nothing much larger sits one base from this clone, and base qualities are not available.

Material: peripheral blood. This TCR was sampled from a human donor in a cohort sampled during active COVID-19. The chain employs TRBV25-1 and TRBJ2-2, with a tentative D gene TRBD1 over 6 matching bases. CDR3 region: CASRNARGTGELFF. The nucleotide sequence is TGTGCCAGCAGGAATGCCAGGGGCACCGGGGAGCTGTTTTTT.